A selection of T cell receptor beta chains follows, all from one sample in a study of response to subunit inactivated influenza vaccine. MiXCR, run by TCRdb on the RT-PCR reads, gives a single entry per CDR3 protein. The top ten hold around 10% of the sample, which has about 700,000 distinct CDR3 sequences, roughly 14% seen once. Sequencing was performed on PBMCs from blood, taken approximately 12 days after vaccination. These receptors originate from a man aged 50 or older who received an inactivated influenza vaccine. Both conserved end residues are trimmed from each CDR3. Not all rows give a size; the values are once, few, many and, for expanded clones, a class.

J gene: TRBJ2-5
clone size: many
V gene: TRBV11-2
CDR3 protein: ASSLDFGGVETQY

J gene: TRBJ2-3
clone size: few
V gene: TRBV5-1
CDR3 protein: ASSLVRISTDTQY

J gene: TRBJ2-6
clone size: .
V gene: TRBV3-1
CDR3 protein: ASTQDFPGSSGANVLT

J gene: TRBJ2-1
clone size: few
V gene: TRBV5-1
CDR3 protein: ASSTAGSEQF

J gene: TRBJ2-3
clone size: .
V gene: TRBV20-1
CDR3 protein: SASGLAGGADTQY

J gene: TRBJ2-3
clone size: few
V gene: TRBV12-3/TRBV12-4
CDR3 protein: ASSPSAGFLTDTQY

J gene: TRBJ2-5
clone size: many
V gene: TRBV11-2
CDR3 protein: ASSPPIPETQY

J gene: TRBJ2-1
clone size: .
V gene: TRBV20-1
CDR3 protein: SARDLVGTNEQF

J gene: TRBJ1-2
clone size: .
V gene: TRBV9
CDR3 protein: ASSAGTPPNYGYT

J gene: TRBJ1-5
clone size: few
V gene: TRBV7-8
CDR3 protein: ASSPDDSRVRPQH

J gene: TRBJ2-3
clone size: .
V gene: TRBV4-2
CDR3 protein: ASSQEITSNTDTQY

J gene: TRBJ2-4
clone size: .
V gene: TRBV10-3
CDR3 protein: AISEGSQLAKNIQY

J gene: TRBJ2-5
clone size: .
V gene: TRBV20-1
CDR3 protein: SAPRTAGIKETQY

J gene: TRBJ1-5
clone size: .
V gene: TRBV2
CDR3 protein: ASAGGDQPQH

J gene: TRBJ2-7
clone size: .
V gene: TRBV11-1
CDR3 protein: ASSRGVVGRTSGVYEQY

J gene: TRBJ2-3
clone size: .
V gene: TRBV6-1
CDR3 protein: ASTIAHRLTTDTQY

J gene: TRBJ2-3
clone size: .
V gene: TRBV6-1
CDR3 protein: ASSSGGALDTQY

J gene: TRBJ1-6
clone size: few
V gene: TRBV7-9
CDR3 protein: ASSSGAGGTFRPLH

J gene: TRBJ1-5
clone size: .
V gene: TRBV25-1
CDR3 protein: ASLDRAGQPQH

J gene: TRBJ2-1
clone size: many
V gene: TRBV29-1
CDR3 protein: SASGTPEGLHEQF

J gene: TRBJ2-5
clone size: few
V gene: TRBV6-2/TRBV6-3
CDR3 protein: ATSRNQETQY

J gene: TRBJ2-2
clone size: .
V gene: TRBV15
CDR3 protein: ATRADRATGELF

J gene: TRBJ1-4
clone size: few
V gene: TRBV4-3
CDR3 protein: ASSHNRGVREKLF

J gene: TRBJ2-1
clone size: few
V gene: TRBV12-3/TRBV12-4
CDR3 protein: ASSFSGTSGTNEQF

J gene: TRBJ1-1
clone size: .
V gene: TRBV15
CDR3 protein: ATSRDLKGGTEAF

J gene: TRBJ2-1
clone size: few
V gene: TRBV11-2
CDR3 protein: ASSPAFEQF

J gene: TRBJ2-7
clone size: few
V gene: TRBV7-2
CDR3 protein: ASSSLGGIGQY

J gene: TRBJ2-1
clone size: few
V gene: TRBV7-2
CDR3 protein: ASSSSGGQYNEQF